The entry below gives a single T cell receptor beta chain sequence along with its context. These data are taken from a study of blood T cell repertoires in COVID-19. As for the study in general: COVID-19 samples from acute and convalescent phases originated in the United States, Italy and Spain. PBMCs, B-cell-depleted T cells, or T cells provided the cDNA or gDNA that made up the material.

In the source study's methods: Reference gene primer amplification in the assay estimated nucleated cell counts. Assay: immunoSEQ multiplex PCR; the TCRdb copy retains only in-frame clones and omits some. V and J calls plus clone size are reproduced from that table; the DNA served to infer D and trimming. The profile shows about 110,000 clones, 65% to 80% of them singletons. The CDR3 loop spans 14 amino acids. Trimming removed 3 bases from V and 12 bases from J, with 18 bases in between. Germline V gene lookup returns CDR1 SGHTA and CDR2 FQGNSA. Sample: peripheral blood. This TCR was recovered from a woman in her fifties or sixties with acute or convalescent COVID-19. The gene calls are TRBV7-2 and TRBJ2-1; D is undetermined. In nucleotides, the CDR3 is TGTGCCAGCAGCTTTGTAGACACGTCGCATTGGCAGTTCTTC. Its protein is CASSFVDTSHWQFF.